This T cell receptor (beta chain) was sequenced for a study of blood T cell repertoires in COVID-19. Study details: There were acute and convalescent COVID-19 samples, and they came from the United States, Italy and Spain. In each case, the material was cDNA or gDNA derived from T cells, B-cell-depleted T cells, or PBMCs.

Sequenced by immunoSEQ multiplex PCR; TCRdb stores in-frame clones only, minus some. The sample comprises under 200,000 clones, 85% of which are singletons, and 6.5% to 9% rests with the top ten. Unmatched junction bases numbered 5, after V lost 3 bases and J lost 3 bases. The CDR3 is 14 amino acids. Per the germline V gene, CDR1 is DFQATT and CDR2 is SNEGSKA (reference sequence). The specimen sequenced was peripheral blood. This TCR came from a woman of 80 years or more with COVID-19, enrolled during active disease. The chain joins TRBV20-1 to TRBJ1-5, with 7 bases fitting TRBD1. The DNA of the CDR3 is TGCAGTGCTAGTCTAGGGGGCTCCAATCAGCCCCAGCATTTT. Translated, it gives CSASLGGSNQPQHF.